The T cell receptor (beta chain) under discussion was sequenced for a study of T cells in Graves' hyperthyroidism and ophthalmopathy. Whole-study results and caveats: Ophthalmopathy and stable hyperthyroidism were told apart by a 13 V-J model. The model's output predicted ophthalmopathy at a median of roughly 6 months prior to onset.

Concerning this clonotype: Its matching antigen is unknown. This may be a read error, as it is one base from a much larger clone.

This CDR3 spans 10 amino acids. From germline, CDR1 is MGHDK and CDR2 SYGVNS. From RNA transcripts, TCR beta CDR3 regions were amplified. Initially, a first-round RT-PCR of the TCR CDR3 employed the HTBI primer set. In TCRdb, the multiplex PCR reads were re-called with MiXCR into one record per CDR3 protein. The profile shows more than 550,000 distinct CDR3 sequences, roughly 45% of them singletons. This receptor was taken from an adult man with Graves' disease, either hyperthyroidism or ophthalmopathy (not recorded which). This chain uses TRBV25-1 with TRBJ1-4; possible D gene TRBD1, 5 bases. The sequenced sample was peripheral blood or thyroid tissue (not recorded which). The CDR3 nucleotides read TGTGCCAACAGTTTGACAGTACTGTTTTTT. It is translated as CANSLTVLFF.